This T cell receptor (beta chain) was captured in a study of blood T cell repertoires in COVID-19 (TCRdb year 2020). A note on the overall study: For ImmuneRACE Cohort 3, a participant was defined as recovered based on two consecutive negative NP/OP PCR tests, clearance by a healthcare professional, or resolution of symptoms. The collaborator samples originated in the United States, Italy and Spain and spanned the acute and convalescent phases of COVID-19. The material from the prospective study consisted of cDNA or gDNA derived from T cells, B-cell-depleted T cells, or PBMCs. Deeply sampled blood TCRbeta repertoires from subjects exposed to, actively infected with, or recovered from COVID-19 were included in the dataset. The repertoires were released in a freely available public database meant as a resource for research on the immune response to SARS-CoV-2. Samples came from the ongoing ImmuneRACE study (first 160 participants) plus 1,254 subjects from 6 global collaborators. Sample metadata almost always included a de-identified subject ID, COVID-19 status, age in years and sex. HLA class I and class II types, where available, came from metadata supplied by the sample provider rather than from assay-based typing.

TCRbeta CDR3 regions were amplified from genomic DNA by means of the immunoSEQ Assay, a bias-controlled multiplex PCR. The original methods were these. The number of nucleated cells in each sample was estimated from the amplification of reference gene primers within the assay. To quantify the absolute abundance of each unique TCRbeta CDR3 rearrangement, sequence reads were collapsed and filtered. For each sample, productive Simpson clonality was calculated as the square root of Simpson's diversity index across productive rearrangements. Imported from immuneACCESS, the table was reduced by TCRdb to in-frame sequences with V and J called. These copies leave out some clones; in studies compared against another copy, an unresolved V gene accounts for under half, and the cause of the remainder is not known. V and J calls and clone size are as listed in that table; D and trimming were resolved from the DNA. The sample table lists 150,000 to 200,000 clones, around 86% of them with a count of one. Just under 25% of the sample comes from the top ten.

Concerning this clone itself: Its antigen specificity is not known. No much larger clone is present one base from it, and per-base qualities are unavailable.

The CDR3 sequence holds 14 residues, the cysteine and phenylalanine included. Solely the CDR3 DNA is kept, with 42 bases framed from the first base. From a lookup of the germline V gene, CDR1 and CDR2 are SNHLY and FYNNEI. The germline ends are 16 bases apart after V is trimmed by 6 bases and J by 6 bases. Study-wide findings and limitations: The amount of clinical and demographic metadata varied by source and participant and was provided uncurated.

Enrolling through a virtual design, the prospective study's participants ranged in age from roughly 18 to 89 years and lived across roughly 23 United States geographic areas. In the prospective study, participants were assigned to cohorts based on the clinical history participants reported in a screening survey and a study questionnaire. Each participant in the prospective study had whole blood, serum and a nasopharyngeal or oropharyngeal swab collected by mobile phlebotomists. Over a roughly two-month period, participants in the prospective study had the option of providing additional blood draws and questionnaires. Before DNA extraction, blood samples from the prospective study were shipped at room temperature or frozen.

The TCR comes from a woman between 40 and 50 years old in a cohort exposed to, infected with or recovered from COVID-19 (not recorded which). The rearrangement joined TRBV2 to TRBJ2-3, with TRBD1 perhaps the D gene, on 5 matching bases. Sequencing was performed on PBMCs or T cells enriched from blood (not recorded which). The nucleotides are TGTGCCAGCAGCGAGGCCGCAGGGATCGATACGCAGTATTTT. Its protein product is CASSEAAGIDTQYF.